A selection of T cell receptor beta chains follows, all from one sample in a study of blood T cell repertoires in COVID-19. Generated by immunoSEQ multiplex PCR, the TCRdb table keeps only in-frame clones and is missing some. Of 290,000 or so clones detected, around 90% appear once; the ten largest clones hold more than 0.95%. The material sequenced was PBMCs or T cells enriched from blood (not recorded which). The receptors originated from a woman between 25 and 40 years old who had recovered from COVID-19. The CDR3 runs from the conserved cysteine through the conserved F or W. A D gene is named only where the DNA matches it firmly. Expanded clones are given a class, and other clones once, few, many or no size at all.

v_gene: TRBV4-3; d_gene: -; j_gene: TRBJ1-5; abundance: -; CDR3nt: TGCGCCAGCAGCCAAGACGTTATAGATCAGCCCCAGCATTTT; CDR3aa: CASSQDVIDQPQHF
v_gene: TRBV19; d_gene: -; j_gene: TRBJ2-7; abundance: -; CDR3nt: TGTGCCAGTAGTATAACAGCGGCTTCCTACGAGCAGTACTTC; CDR3aa: CASSITAASYEQYF
v_gene: TRBV9; d_gene: TRBD1; j_gene: TRBJ1-2; abundance: -; CDR3nt: TGTGCCAGCAGCGTAGGGGGACAGTTCCAGCCCTATGGCTACACCTTC; CDR3aa: CASSVGGQFQPYGYTF
v_gene: TRBV7-3; d_gene: TRBD2; j_gene: TRBJ2-2; abundance: -; CDR3nt: TGTGCCAGCAGCTTAACTAGCGGGAGGGGCACCGGGGAGCTGTTTTTT; CDR3aa: CASSLTSGRGTGELFF
v_gene: TRBV6-6; d_gene: -; j_gene: TRBJ2-4; abundance: once; CDR3nt: TGTGCCAGCAGAGGGGGGGCAGACCTAGCCAAAAACATTCAGTACTTC; CDR3aa: CASRGGADLAKNIQYF
v_gene: TRBV6-1; d_gene: -; j_gene: TRBJ1-5; abundance: few; CDR3nt: TGTGCCAGCAGTGAATTGGGGGGTCAGAAAAATCAGCCCCAGCATTTT; CDR3aa: CASSELGGQKNQPQHF
v_gene: TRBV2; d_gene: -; j_gene: TRBJ1-3; abundance: -; CDR3nt: TGTGCCAGCACGGGCTCTGGAAACACCATATATTTT; CDR3aa: CASTGSGNTIYF
v_gene: TRBV19; d_gene: -; j_gene: TRBJ2-4; abundance: -; CDR3nt: TGTGCCAGTACCGATGGGGGGGCAAGCAACATTCAGTACTTC; CDR3aa: CASTDGGASNIQYF
v_gene: TRBV14; d_gene: -; j_gene: TRBJ1-4; abundance: -; CDR3nt: TGTGCCAGCAGCAAACGGACAGCCTCGAATGAAAAACTGTTTTTT; CDR3aa: CASSKRTASNEKLFF
v_gene: TRBV28; d_gene: TRBD2; j_gene: TRBJ2-3; abundance: -; CDR3nt: TGTGCCAGCAGTCGGACTAGCGGGTTTAGCACAGATACGCAGTATTTT; CDR3aa: CASSRTSGFSTDTQYF
v_gene: TRBV19; d_gene: -; j_gene: TRBJ2-3; abundance: -; CDR3nt: TGTGCCAGTAGTTACGGCGGGAAGAGCACAGATACGCAGTATTTT; CDR3aa: CASSYGGKSTDTQYF
v_gene: TRBV5-1; d_gene: TRBD2; j_gene: TRBJ2-7; abundance: -; CDR3nt: TGCGCCAGCAGCACAGGACTAGCGGGACCAGGATTCTACGAGCAGTACTTC; CDR3aa: CASSTGLAGPGFYEQYF
v_gene: TRBV3-1/TRBV3-2; d_gene: -; j_gene: TRBJ2-3; abundance: -; CDR3nt: TGTGCCAGCAGCCCCTATGGCACAGATACGCAGTATTTT; CDR3aa: CASSPYGTDTQYF
v_gene: TRBV7-9; d_gene: TRBD1; j_gene: TRBJ1-2; abundance: once; CDR3nt: TGTGCCAGCAGCCCCTCCGGGACAGGGGGTTTTGGCTACACCTTC; CDR3aa: CASSPSGTGGFGYTF
v_gene: TRBV7-9; d_gene: -; j_gene: TRBJ1-3; abundance: -; CDR3nt: TGTGCCAGCAGTCTACAAAGGACAGGAAACACCATATATTTT; CDR3aa: CASSLQRTGNTIYF
v_gene: TRBV19; d_gene: TRBD1; j_gene: TRBJ1-5; abundance: -; CDR3nt: TGTGCCAGTAGTCAAACAGGGGATCAGCCCCAGCATTTT; CDR3aa: CASSQTGDQPQHF
v_gene: TRBV4-3; d_gene: TRBD2; j_gene: TRBJ2-1; abundance: -; CDR3nt: TGCGCCAGCAGCCAAGGAGCCGAGACTAGCGGGTTCTCCTACAATGAGCAGTTCTTC; CDR3aa: CASSQGAETSGFSYNEQFF
v_gene: TRBV9; d_gene: TRBD1; j_gene: TRBJ2-7; abundance: few; CDR3nt: TGTGCCAGCAGCGCCGCGGGACAGGGTTTGGTCGAGCAGTACTTC; CDR3aa: CASSAAGQGLVEQYF
v_gene: TRBV6-1; d_gene: TRBD1; j_gene: TRBJ1-5; abundance: -; CDR3nt: TGTGCCAGCAGTGAGACAGGGAACTCAAATCAGCCCCAGCATTTT; CDR3aa: CASSETGNSNQPQHF
v_gene: TRBV28; d_gene: -; j_gene: TRBJ2-7; abundance: -; CDR3nt: TGTGCCAGCAGTTTCCCTGCCGGCTACGAGCAGTACTTC; CDR3aa: CASSFPAGYEQYF
v_gene: TRBV7-6; d_gene: TRBD2; j_gene: TRBJ2-1; abundance: -; CDR3nt: TGTGCCAGCAGCTTGCTGGCCGGGACTAGCGGGAGCGGTGAGCAGTTCTTC; CDR3aa: CASSLLAGTSGSGEQFF
v_gene: TRBV2; d_gene: -; j_gene: TRBJ2-1; abundance: -; CDR3nt: TGTGCCACCCGACAGACTTTCTACAATGAGCAGTTCTTC; CDR3aa: CATRQTFYNEQFF
v_gene: TRBV19; d_gene: TRBD2; j_gene: TRBJ2-2; abundance: once; CDR3nt: TGTGCCAGTAGTCCAGTAGCGGGAGGGCGTAGTGCCGGGGAGCTGTTTTTT; CDR3aa: CASSPVAGGRSAGELFF
v_gene: TRBV15; d_gene: -; j_gene: TRBJ2-5; abundance: -; CDR3nt: TGTGCCACCAGCAGAGATGGAAGAGGGTCGGTTGATGCGGAGACCCAGTACTTC; CDR3aa: CATSRDGRGSVDAETQYF
v_gene: TRBV19; d_gene: -; j_gene: TRBJ1-5; abundance: -; CDR3nt: TGTGCCAGTAGTATAGATGTCAGGAGCAATCAGCCCCAGCATTTT; CDR3aa: CASSIDVRSNQPQHF
v_gene: TRBV21-1; d_gene: -; j_gene: TRBJ1-1; abundance: once; CDR3nt: TGTGCCAGCAGCGACCGGGGGAGCACTGAAGCTTTCTTT; CDR3aa: CASSDRGSTEAFF
v_gene: TRBV30; d_gene: -; j_gene: TRBJ2-1; abundance: -; CDR3nt: TGTGCCTGGAGCTTGCGGAGCAACAATGAGCAGTTCTTC; CDR3aa: CAWSLRSNNEQFF
v_gene: TRBV4-2; d_gene: TRBD2; j_gene: TRBJ2-1; abundance: once; CDR3nt: TGTGCCAGCAGCCCGTACGGGACTACGGTTGGAGTTGAGCAGTTCTTC; CDR3aa: CASSPYGTTVGVEQFF
v_gene: TRBV6-5; d_gene: -; j_gene: TRBJ1-2; abundance: once; CDR3nt: TGTGCCAGCAGTTTTGGGCTAACGACAGCTAACTATGGCTACACCTTC; CDR3aa: CASSFGLTTANYGYTF
v_gene: TRBV25-1; d_gene: TRBD1; j_gene: TRBJ2-2; abundance: -; CDR3nt: TGTGCCAGCAGTCGGACAGGGGACACCGGGGAGCTGTTTTTT; CDR3aa: CASSRTGDTGELFF
v_gene: TRBV27; d_gene: -; j_gene: TRBJ1-6; abundance: -; CDR3nt: TGTGCCAGCAAACAGGCGGACTATAATTCACCCCTCCACTTT; CDR3aa: CASKQADYNSPLHF
v_gene: TRBV28; d_gene: TRBD1; j_gene: TRBJ1-5; abundance: -; CDR3nt: TGTGCCAGCAGTACCTCCGGGACAGCGAGGCAGCCCCAGCATTTT; CDR3aa: CASSTSGTARQPQHF
v_gene: TRBV5-4; d_gene: -; j_gene: TRBJ2-6; abundance: -; CDR3nt: TGTGCCACCAACGGGGCGGGAGGGGCCAACGTCCTGACTTTC; CDR3aa: CATNGAGGANVLTF
v_gene: TRBV6-1; d_gene: TRBD2; j_gene: TRBJ2-7; abundance: -; CDR3nt: TGTGCCAGCAGTGCGAGAATTCTAGCGGGTATGTCCTACGAGCAGTACTTC; CDR3aa: CASSARILAGMSYEQYF
v_gene: TRBV21-1; d_gene: -; j_gene: TRBJ2-4; abundance: -; CDR3nt: TGTGCCAGCAGCCCCCTAAGACACAGCCGGACTAGCGGGAGGGCGGACAAAAACATTCAGTACTTC; CDR3aa: CASSPLRHSRTSGRADKNIQYF
v_gene: TRBV28; d_gene: TRBD2; j_gene: TRBJ2-1; abundance: -; CDR3nt: TGTGCCAGCAACGAAGCAGGGAGGGCCATTGGGAATGAGCAGTTCTTC; CDR3aa: CASNEAGRAIGNEQFF
v_gene: TRBV28; d_gene: -; j_gene: TRBJ2-7; abundance: -; CDR3nt: TGTGCCAGCAGTTTCGGGGGTAGGGACGAGCAGTACTTC; CDR3aa: CASSFGGRDEQYF
v_gene: TRBV12-3/TRBV12-4; d_gene: -; j_gene: TRBJ1-2; abundance: once; CDR3nt: TGTGCCAGCAGCCCTGGCGACTTCTATGGCTACACCTTC; CDR3aa: CASSPGDFYGYTF
v_gene: TRBV7-2; d_gene: -; j_gene: TRBJ2-7; abundance: -; CDR3nt: TGTGCCAGCAGCTTTTTTGGCGGATCCTACGAGCAGTACTTC; CDR3aa: CASSFFGGSYEQYF
v_gene: TRBV30; d_gene: TRBD1; j_gene: TRBJ1-5; abundance: -; CDR3nt: TGTGCCTATAGACAGGGTGGTCAGCCCCAGCATTTT; CDR3aa: CAYRQGGQPQHF
v_gene: TRBV7-2; d_gene: -; j_gene: TRBJ2-7; abundance: few; CDR3nt: TGTGCCAGCAGCTTAGCCGGAGGGAACGAGCAGTACTTC; CDR3aa: CASSLAGGNEQYF
v_gene: TRBV7-9; d_gene: TRBD1; j_gene: TRBJ1-5; abundance: -; CDR3nt: TGTGCCAGCAGCTCGGGACAGGGGGTGACTCAGCCCCAGCATTTT; CDR3aa: CASSSGQGVTQPQHF
v_gene: TRBV18; d_gene: -; j_gene: TRBJ1-3; abundance: few; CDR3nt: TGTGCCAGCTCACCCCTGGGAGGGCCTAGCTCTGGAAACACCATATATTTT; CDR3aa: CASSPLGGPSSGNTIYF
v_gene: TRBV7-2; d_gene: TRBD1; j_gene: TRBJ1-6; abundance: -; CDR3nt: TGTGCCAGCAGCCCGGACAGGGCGGGAAATTCACCCCTCCACTTT; CDR3aa: CASSPDRAGNSPLHF
v_gene: TRBV28; d_gene: TRBD1; j_gene: TRBJ1-2; abundance: -; CDR3nt: TGTGCCAGCAGTCCACGACAGGGCCCCTATGGCTACACCTTC; CDR3aa: CASSPRQGPYGYTF
v_gene: TRBV30; d_gene: -; j_gene: TRBJ2-7; abundance: -; CDR3nt: TGTGCCTGGAAGGCTAGCTACGAGCAGTACTTC; CDR3aa: CAWKASYEQYF
v_gene: TRBV13; d_gene: -; j_gene: TRBJ2-7; abundance: -; CDR3nt: TGTGCCAGCAGCTCCTCGGGGGGCAGCAGGCACGGGTACGAGCAGTACTTC; CDR3aa: CASSSSGGSRHGYEQYF
v_gene: TRBV6-5; d_gene: -; j_gene: TRBJ1-5; abundance: -; CDR3nt: TGTGCCAGCAGTTACGGTCCCGGGCCCCAGCATTTT; CDR3aa: CASSYGPGPQHF
v_gene: TRBV30; d_gene: TRBD2; j_gene: TRBJ2-1; abundance: -; CDR3nt: TGTGCCTGCCGCCAGCGGGAGGTAAATGAGCAGTTCTTC; CDR3aa: CACRQREVNEQFF
v_gene: TRBV28; d_gene: TRBD2; j_gene: TRBJ2-7; abundance: -; CDR3nt: TGTGCCAGCAGTTTGGGTTTCGGACGGGAGGACTCCTACGAGCAGTACTTC; CDR3aa: CASSLGFGREDSYEQYF
v_gene: TRBV30; d_gene: TRBD2; j_gene: TRBJ2-5; abundance: -; CDR3nt: TGTGCCTGGAGTGTAAAGGGGAGGGTTGGCCAAGAGACCCAGTACTTC; CDR3aa: CAWSVKGRVGQETQYF
v_gene: TRBV4-3; d_gene: -; j_gene: TRBJ1-6; abundance: -; CDR3nt: TGCGCCAGCAGCCAAGTAGGAGGGTTGGGTTCACCCCTCCACTTT; CDR3aa: CASSQVGGLGSPLHF